The next 19 T cell receptor beta chains were all read from a single sample in a study of cytomegalovirus exposure and HLA in healthy donors. In the PCR, 60 Vbeta and 13 Jbeta primers were used. Produced via immunoSEQ multiplex PCR; TCRdb's table is partial and in-frame only. The repertoire table contains about 51,000 clones. Sequenced: PBMCs. All receptors derive from a female donor in good health and CMV-seronegative.

The chain carries TRBV28 and TRBJ1-2; D gene unclear. Deletions cut 4 bases from V and 6 bases from J, with 12 bases between. This CDR3 is 13 amino acids long. Germline CDR1 MDHEN, CDR2 SYDVKM. As DNA, the CDR3 is TGTGCCAGCAGTTCCTCCCGGGGTAATGGCTACACCTTC. Amino acids: CASSSSRGNGYTF.

The chain joins TRBV9 to TRBJ1-2, with a possible D match to TRBD1 (5 bases). The CDR3 has 15 residues. Germline CDR1 and CDR2: SGDLS and YYNGEE. V gave up 4 bases and J gave up 7 bases, with 20 bases separating them. CDR3 in DNA: TGTGCCAGCAGCCCGGGACTTACCTCCCGCGGTGGCTACACCTTC. Translated, it gives CASSPGLTSRGGYTF.

The chain combines TRBV5-1 with TRBJ2-2, with 7 bases fitting TRBD1. Unmatched junction bases numbered 9, after V lost 0 bases and J lost 7 bases. This CDR3 spans 16 amino acids. Germline CDR1 and CDR2: SGHRS and YFSETQ. CDR3 protein: CASSLVASGGIGELFF. In nucleotides, the CDR3 is TGCGCCAGCAGCTTGGTAGCATCAGGGGGAATCGGGGAGCTGTTTTTT.

This chain connects TRBV11-2 to TRBJ1-2; TRBD1 agrees at 9 bases. J was trimmed by 0 bases and V by 4 bases; bases with no gene match: 6. The CDR3 spans 16 residues. Germline CDR1 reads SGHAT; CDR2 reads FQNNGV. CDR3 loop: CASSSDRGLTNYGYTF. The DNA of the CDR3 is TGTGCCAGCAGCTCGGACAGGGGCCTTACTAACTATGGCTACACCTTC. Together with reference TRBV11-2 and TRBJ1-2, the CDR3 gives the full variable domain: EAGVAQSPRYKIIEKRQSVAFWCNPISGHATLYWYQQILGQGPKLLIQFQNNGVVDDSQLPKDRFSAERLKGVDSTLKIQPAKLEDSAVYLCASSSDRGLTNYGYTFGSGTRLTVV.

The rearrangement joins TRBV5-1 to TRBJ2-5; D ambiguous. Trimming took 2 bases from V and 3 from J, leaving 5 bases between them. The CDR3 is 12 residues long. CDR1 is SGHRS, CDR2 YFSETQ, per germline. The CDR3 region has the DNA TGCGCCAGCAGCTTTAATGAAGAGACCCAGTACTTC. This encodes CASSFNEETQYF.

This chain links TRBV19 with TRBJ2-6; D is unclear. This CDR3 has 13 amino acids. Trimming shortened V by 6 bases and J by 1 base, and 4 bases separated the two germline ends. CDR1 and CDR2 (germline): LNHDA, SQIVND (reference sequence). The CDR3 bases are TGTGCCAGTAGCCCATCTGGGGCCAACGTCCTGACTTTC. This codes for CASSPSGANVLTF.

The chain recombines TRBV5-1 with TRBJ2-5; D is uncertain. Germline V gene sequence: CDR1 SGHRS, CDR2 YFSETQ. This CDR3 region has 15 residues. Trimming took off 0 bases at V and 4 bases at J, with 13 bases between the two ends. The CDR3 coding sequence is TGCGCCAGCAGCTTGGTTGCTCTCCCGGGAGAGACCCAGTACTTC. Its protein is CASSLVALPGETQYF.

CDR3 sequence (DNA): TGTGCCACCCGGGGGAGGGGAGCCGGTGAAGCTTTCTTT. Translated: CATRGRGAGEAFF. V and J are TRBV10-3 and TRBJ1-1; D possibly corresponds to TRBD1 (5 bases). The CDR3 runs 13 residues. Germline V CDR1 and CDR2: ENHRY, SYGVKD. V was cut by 10 bases and J by 7 bases, with 19 bases left in between.

DNA of the CDR3: TGTGCCAGCAGTCAGGACAGAAATCAGCCCCAGCATTTT. Encoded protein: CASSQDRNQPQHF. The chain recombines TRBV6-5 with TRBJ1-5, with D perhaps TRBD1 (6 bases). From germline, CDR1 is MNHEY and CDR2 SVGAGI. V lost 5 bases to trimming and J lost 4 bases, with 9 bases between them. CDR3 length: 13 amino acids.

This chain connects TRBV27 to TRBJ1-1; D gene uncertain. V was pared by 2 bases and J by 3 bases, with 16 bases between. The CDR3 has 16 residues. Germline lookup yields CDR1 MNHEY and CDR2 SMNVEV (reference sequence). CDR3 DNA sequence: TGTGCCAGCAGTTTAGAGTTACGAGGCAGATACACTGAAGCTTTCTTT. Protein: CASSLELRGRYTEAFF.

This chain links TRBV30 with TRBJ1-1; the D is unclear. V lost 2 bases and J 2 bases, leaving 6 bases between the germline ends. CDR1 is GTSNPN, CDR2 SVGIG, per germline (reference sequence). CDR3 size: 12 residues. CDR3 sequence reads: CAWSRDNTEAFF. The CDR3 DNA follows: TGTGCCTGGAGTAGAGATAACACTGAAGCTTTCTTT.

The CDR3 coding sequence is TGCGCCAGCAGTGAGCCCTACAGGGTGACTGAAGCTTTCTTT. This sequence encodes CASSEPYRVTEAFF. V is TRBV10-1 and J is TRBJ1-1, with D perhaps matching TRBD1 (6 bases). CDR3 length: 14 amino acids. Trimming stripped 2 bases from V and 5 bases from J, with 12 bases between. Germline V gene sequence: CDR1 WNHNN, CDR2 SYGVQD (reference sequence).

The chain employs TRBV29-1 and TRBJ2-1; tentative D call: TRBD2 (6 bases). Germline V gene sequence: CDR1 SQVTM, CDR2 ANQGSEA. The CDR3 is 13 amino acids. V was clipped by 0 bases and J by 6 bases, with 9 bases between them. The CDR3, as DNA: TGCAGCGTTGAAGAGACAGCGGGCAATGAGCAGTTCTTC. Its protein product is CSVEETAGNEQFF.

The CDR3 nucleotides read TGTGCCACCCAGGGTGTGTTTAGCGGGGTCAACGAGCAGTTCTTC. Translation gives CATQGVFSGVNEQFF. This chain connects TRBV10-3 to TRBJ2-1; 8 bases map to TRBD2. In germline, CDR1 is ENHRY, CDR2 SYGVKD. V shed 10 bases and J 10 bases; nucleotides not matched to a gene: 18. The CDR3 consists of 15 residues.

CDR3 DNA: TGTGCCAGCAGCCGGGGGACTAGCAACCCGAATACGCAGTATTTT. Residues: CASSRGTSNPNTQYF. This chain links TRBV6-5 with TRBJ2-3; TRBD2 aligns across 9 bases. The CDR3 is 15 residues long. The J segment lost 7 bases and the V segment lost 6 bases, leaving 11 bases of the junction unmatched. CDR1 is MNHEY, CDR2 SVGAGI, per germline.

The chain couples TRBV6-5 to TRBJ1-1; 7 positions match TRBD1. Trimming at V came to 6 bases and at J to 5 bases, leaving 12 bases not matched to a gene. The CDR3 length is 15 residues. Germline loops: CDR1 MNHEY, CDR2 SVGAGI. The CDR3 nucleotides read TGTGCCAGCAGAGATGACAGGGAAGGAAGGACTGAAGCTTTCTTT. Protein product: CASRDDREGRTEAFF.

The gene calls are TRBV29-1 and TRBJ1-1; perhaps TRBD1 as D (6 bases). This CDR3 comprises 13 residues. Trimming took off 3 bases at V and 4 bases at J, with 12 bases between the two ends. Germline V gene sequence: CDR1 SQVTM, CDR2 ANQGSEA. CDR3 residues: CSVDMGARTEAFF. CDR3 bases: TGCAGCGTTGATATGGGGGCTCGCACTGAAGCTTTCTTT.

The chain links TRBV5-3 to TRBJ1-5, with a possible D match to TRBD1 (6 bases). TRBV5-3 is assigned to the ORF class and has an uncertain function. V shed 5 bases and J shed 5 bases, with 17 bases lying between them. The length of the CDR3 is 15 residues. The CDR3: CARSINRDTYQPQHF. As DNA, the CDR3 is TGTGCCAGAAGTATAAATCGGGACACCTATCAGCCCCAGCATTTT.

This sequence joins TRBV18 and TRBJ1-1; 8 nucleotides line up with TRBD1. Trimming removed 3 bases from V and 8 bases from J; junction bases left unmatched: 8. Germline V gene lookup returns CDR1 KGHSH and CDR2 LQKENI. This CDR3 contains 14 residues. The CDR3 reads CASSPGQGNTEAFF. The CDR3 nucleotides read TGTGCCAGCTCACCCGGACAGGGAAATACAGAAGCTTTCTTT.